This TCR beta chain was found in a study of blood T cell repertoires in COVID-19. Overall study context: There were acute and convalescent COVID-19 samples, and they came from the United States, Italy and Spain. Sample material is recorded as cDNA or gDNA derived from T cells, B-cell-depleted T cells, or PBMCs.

Trimming pared 8 bases from V and 2 bases from J, leaving 10 bases between. The CDR3 has 11 residues. Germline V gene sequence: CDR1 DFQATT, CDR2 SNEGSKA (reference sequence). Under the authors' procedure: Amplified reference gene primers provided the basis for estimating nucleated cell counts. Sequencing was performed with immunoSEQ multiplex PCR; in TCRdb, only in-frame clones are kept and a portion is missing. V and J calls and clone size come straight from that table; D and trimming were deduced from the DNA. Among roughly 190,000 clones, around four fifths were seen once, and the ten largest hold 4% to 6%.

The clonotype comes from a woman in her 70s with active or convalescent COVID-19. The rearrangement joins TRBV20-1 to TRBJ2-7; possibly TRBD1 for D (6 bases). Sequenced material: peripheral blood. DNA for the CDR3: TGCAGTATCCGACAGGCCTACGAGCAGTACTTC. This sequence encodes CSIRQAYEQYF.